Listed below are T cell receptor beta chains from one sample, sequenced in a study of T cell changes during pregnancy in multiple sclerosis. Produced via immunoSEQ multiplex PCR; TCRdb's table is partial and in-frame only. The top ten hold 2% to 2.5% of the sample, which has about 68,000 clones, about 91% seen once. This sample comprised peripheral blood, obtained in the first trimester of pregnancy. These receptors were obtained from a female donor with multiple sclerosis, enrolled in a pregnancy study. Each CDR3 is given with its conserved first and last residue. A D gene is named only where the DNA matches it firmly.

CDR3 protein,D gene,V gene
CASSVGSGLNTEAFF,-,TRBV9
CAWSAKTGPLEQYF,TRBD1,TRBV30
CAGEGKRYNEQFF,TRBD2,TRBV6-1
CASSSLTGGVRTEAFF,-,TRBV27
CASSQDPIGVLGNTIYF,-,TRBV14
CASSSGSPGTEAFF,-,TRBV5-1
CASSFDRLGNEQFF,-,TRBV27
CASSLVGTDNEQFF,TRBD1,TRBV7-9
CASSLAHKTDTQYF,-,TRBV7-9
CASSSPTGNNQPQHF,TRBD1,TRBV6-1
CASSAGLAGLGSTDTQYF,TRBD2,TRBV9
CASSLGRYGYTF,-,TRBV5-1
CAWRRKGIETQYF,-,TRBV30
CASSVALGDRAGEQYF,TRBD1,TRBV9
CASSASGPAAGGYTF,-,TRBV9
CASSLQQGLYEQYF,TRBD1,TRBV27
CASSSRGWQPQHF,TRBD1,TRBV6-1
CASSLPLSGGVNTGELFF,TRBD2,TRBV7-3
CASSVSGARTGELFF,-,TRBV9
CASSPGQGAQETQYF,TRBD1,TRBV18
CASSLAGLAGVGEQYF,TRBD2,TRBV5-1
CAWNTGGTEAFF,TRBD1,TRBV30
CASSPGGVGTEAFF,-,TRBV7-6
CASSGSTGGFTEAFF,TRBD1,TRBV6-1